The source of this TCR beta chain is a study of blood T cell repertoires in COVID-19. The CDR3 totals 17 residues. V lost 5 bases to trimming and J lost 5 bases, with 21 bases between them. Germline V gene lookup returns CDR1 SGHAT and CDR2 FQNNGV. Sequencing used immunoSEQ multiplex PCR; TCRdb keeps in-frame clones, though not all of them. This sample has 120,000 to 150,000 clones, with 70% to 85% found just once. This receptor was identified in a woman aged 45-60 years in a cohort sampled during active or convalescent COVID-19. This chain connects TRBV11-2 to TRBJ2-2, with a weak D call TRBD2 (5 bases). Sequenced material: peripheral blood. CDR3 amino acids: CASSALKPHRGTGELFF. The CDR3, as DNA: TGTGCCAGCAGCGCCCTAAAGCCTCACCGCGGGACCGGGGAGCTGTTTTTT. The full variable domain, completed using reference TRBV11-2 and TRBJ2-2, is EAGVAQSPRYKIIEKRQSVAFWCNPISGHATLYWYQQILGQGPKLLIQFQNNGVVDDSQLPKDRFSAERLKGVDSTLKIQPAKLEDSAVYLCASSALKPHRGTGELFFGEGSRLTVL.